This entry lists 5 T cell receptor beta chains sequenced from one sample in a study of OX40 agonist ivuxolimab in advanced cancers. The repertoire was sequenced with immunoSEQ multiplex PCR; TCRdb's copy has only in-frame clones and lacks some. Found here are tens of thousands of clones, 89% of them singletons; the top ten hold 9.5% to 15%. The specimen comprised CD4+ or CD8+ T cells sorted from blood, sampled in a trial of the OX40 agonist ivuxolimab. The receptors here all came from an adult with an advanced solid tumor such as melanoma, head and neck, liver or kidney cancer.

The chain couples TRBV28 to TRBJ2-7, with 8 bases that match TRBD1. Germline V lookup: CDR1 MDHEN, CDR2 SYDVKM. Trimming took 6 bases from V and 0 from J; bases not matched to a gene: 7. This CDR3 is 15 amino acids long. The CDR3 spells CASSPTGTGSYEQYF. For the CDR3, the DNA is TGTGCCAGCAGCCCAACCGGGACAGGCTCCTACGAGCAGTACTTC.

The rearrangement joins TRBV16 to TRBJ1-2; no definite D call. The germline V and J ends were trimmed by 0 bases and 0 bases, with 14 bases remaining between them. Germline V gives CDR1 KGHSY, CDR2 FQNENV. CDR3 length: 17 residues. CDR3 residues: CASSQSTASKTNYGYTF. Here the CDR3 DNA reads TGTGCCAGCAGCCAATCCACGGCCAGCAAGACTAACTATGGCTACACCTTC.

This chain uses TRBV28 with TRBJ1-1; 8 bases agree with TRBD1. CDR3 length equals 14 residues. The V and J ends lost 5 bases and 5 bases, in that order; junction bases with no gene match: 7. In germline, CDR1 is MDHEN, CDR2 SYDVKM. CDR3 sequence: CASSPDRGGTEAFF. The CDR3 coding sequence is TGTGCCAGCAGTCCCGACAGGGGTGGTACTGAAGCTTTCTTT.

The chain uses TRBV7-9 and TRBJ1-1; D remains unclear. V was shortened by 6 bases and J by 3 bases, with 20 bases between the two germline ends. Germline CDR1 and CDR2: SEHNR and FQNEAQ (reference sequence). The CDR3 runs to 16 residues. The CDR3 DNA reads TGTGCCAGCAGACGATCAAGCGGAGGGCGGTACACTGAAGCTTTCTTT. Translating it yields CASRRSSGGRYTEAFF.

By share of the sample, this clone is medium-sized. V and J are TRBV6-1 and TRBJ1-2; no reliable D call. Germline V gene lookup returns CDR1 MNHNS and CDR2 SASEGT. V gave up 2 bases and J gave up 5 bases, with 12 bases separating them. The CDR3 extends over 14 amino acids. In DNA form, the CDR3 reads TGTGCCAGCAGTGAATTAGGGCAGACTTATGGCTACACCTTC. Translation: CASSELGQTYGYTF.